This is a list of T cell receptor beta chains from one sample in a study of chronic HIV infection and antiretroviral therapy. TCRdb analysed the 5' RACE reads with MiXCR anew, one entry per CDR3 protein. The table lists 40,000 to 50,000 distinct CDR3 sequences, about 18% of them singletons. Sequenced material: peripheral blood. These receptor sequences come from an adult who had HIV and had not received antiretroviral therapy, or was an uninfected healthy control (not recorded which). Both conserved end residues are part of each CDR3. The D gene is left open where the match is weak. The size entry is marked missing in some rows and otherwise reads once, few, many or a size class.

V gene,D gene,J gene,clone size,CDR3 protein,CDR3 DNA
TRBV29-1,TRBD2,TRBJ2-2,NA,CSVTRLGGRAATGELFF,TGCAGCGTCACCCGGTTGGGCGGGAGGGCCGCCACCGGGGAGCTGTTTTTT
TRBV29-1,NA,TRBJ2-5,few,CSGGDRPSSETQYF,TGCAGCGGGGGGGACCGGCCAAGTTCAGAGACCCAGTACTTC
TRBV29-1,NA,TRBJ1-5,NA,CSVEDGEGPQHF,TGCAGCGTTGAAGATGGTGAGGGGCCCCAGCATTTT
TRBV10-2,TRBD2,TRBJ2-7,NA,CASSDVGLAVYEQYF,TGCGCCAGCAGTGACGTCGGACTAGCGGTTTACGAGCAGTACTTC
TRBV2,NA,TRBJ2-7,few,CATGREAVLWYF,TGTGCCACCGGACGAGAGGCGGTCTTATGGTACTTC
TRBV18,NA,TRBJ2-3,many,CASSPLGTDTQYF,TGTGCCAGCTCACCGTTAGGGACAGATACGCAGTATTTT
TRBV24-1,NA,TRBJ2-5,NA,CATSGRQRQETQYF,TGTGCCACCAGTGGGAGACAGAGACAAGAGACCCAGTACTTC
TRBV24-1,TRBD1,TRBJ2-3,few,CATSDRQGPIPDTQYF,TGTGCCACCAGTGATCGACAGGGGCCGATTCCAGATACGCAGTATTTT
TRBV2,TRBD1,TRBJ1-1,few,CASSGTGGLTEAFF,TGTGCCAGCAGTGGGACAGGGGGCCTGACTGAAGCTTTCTTT
TRBV28,NA,TRBJ2-7,NA,CASRGDPTYEQYF,TGTGCCAGCAGGGGAGACCCCACCTACGAGCAGTACTTC
TRBV5-1,NA,TRBJ1-5,few,CASSLKFRSNQPQHF,TGCGCCAGCAGCTTAAAATTTCGTAGCAATCAGCCCCAGCATTTT
TRBV4-1,TRBD1,TRBJ2-1,NA,CASSPRDRVNNEQFF,TGCGCCAGCAGCCCTAGGGACAGGGTTAACAATGAGCAGTTCTTC
TRBV28,NA,TRBJ2-4,few,CASMTEGTKNIQYF,TGTGCCAGCATGACTGAGGGGACCAAAAACATTCAGTACTTC
TRBV4-2,NA,TRBJ2-1,few,CASSQDGLERGEQFF,TGTGCCAGCAGCCAAGACGGCCTGGAACGCGGTGAGCAGTTCTTC
TRBV5-6,NA,TRBJ1-1,few,CASSPDRRMNTEAFF,TGTGCCAGCAGCCCCGACAGGCGGATGAACACTGAAGCTTTCTTT
TRBV20-1,NA,TRBJ1-3,NA,CSADRGNTIYF,TGCAGCGCGGACCGCGGAAACACCATATATTTT
TRBV28,NA,TRBJ1-5,few,CASSFSSDNQPQHF,TGTGCCAGCAGTTTCTCGTCGGACAATCAGCCCCAGCATTTT